This T cell receptor (beta chain) originates from a study of CD8+ T cells in alopecia areata. Looking at the study overall: Tofacitinib administration persisted for 6 to 18 months, succeeded by 6 months off drug. Study-level results: Tofacitinib delivered significant drops in scalp clonality and in expanded CD8+ clones among the top 100. Given one nonresponder, whether baseline CD8+ expansion relates to response remains uncertain. In patients, TCRs were shared less clearly than in mice, and HLA may possibly be involved.

Trimming took off 0 bases at V and 4 bases at J, with 3 bases between the two ends. The length of the CDR3 is 13 residues. Germline V gene sequence: CDR1 MNHEY, CDR2 SVGAGI. Treatment here: oral pan-JAK inhibitor, 5-10 mg twice daily. Sequencing templates came from extracted RNA that was reverse transcribed into cDNA. Repertoires were generated with immunoSEQ multiplex PCR, while TCRdb's copy carries only in-frame clones and drops some. The table records some 110,000 clones, roughly 50% of them present only once. In regard to this clone: Antigen unknown. Other DNA sequences in this sample translate to the same CDR3.

The receptor was isolated from a human donor with alopecia areata. The source was CD8+ T cells sorted from blood, collected at week 24, from a patient treated with tofacitinib. This rearrangement joins TRBV6-5 to TRBJ2-2, with no clear D. The CDR3: CASSYSGTGELFF. DNA for the CDR3: TGTGCCAGCAGTTACTCGGGCACCGGGGAGCTGTTTTTT.